Below, 4 T cell receptor beta chains from the same sample are listed, as sequenced in a study of PD-L1 blockade in urothelial cancer (dated by TCRdb to 2015 to 2018). The method was the immunoSEQ multiplex PCR assay. The source is immuneACCESS, and TCRdb retained only in-frame sequences with V and J called. Part of the clones is not carried over; for the studies checked, unresolved V genes explain less than half of this, and the remainder is unexplained. The table for this sample lists some 53,000 clones; about 75% of them were counted only once. Together, the top ten hold 3.5% to 4.5% of the sample. The time point label, as the study defines it: pretreatment peripheral blood. The material was PBMCs, obtained around atezolizumab (anti-PD-L1) treatment. The receptor set was obtained from a man between 65 and 79 years old with urothelial cancer.

This chain connects TRBV11-2 to TRBJ2-3; the match to TRBD2 covers 7 bases. This CDR3 region has 17 residues. With V trimmed by 5 bases and J by 1 base, 12 bases remained unmatched. CDR1 and CDR2 (germline): SGHAT, FQNNGV. The CDR3 DNA sequence: TGTGCCAGCAGCCCTGGGTGGCGAGCGGGACGCACAGATACGCAGTATTTT. Amino acid sequence: CASSPGWRAGRTDTQYF. The whole variable domain, filled in from reference TRBV11-2 and TRBJ2-3, reads EAGVAQSPRYKIIEKRQSVAFWCNPISGHATLYWYQQILGQGPKLLIQFQNNGVVDDSQLPKDRFSAERLKGVDSTLKIQPAKLEDSAVYLCASSPGWRAGRTDTQYFGPGTRLTVL.

CDR3 protein: CSVPLGEAQYF. CDR3 nucleotides: TGCAGTGTACCCCTAGGGGAGGCCCAGTACTTC. The chain has TRBV20-1 and TRBJ2-5; D perhaps matches TRBD2 (6 bases). The CDR3 runs 11 residues. Trimming removed 7 bases from V and 9 bases from J, with 15 bases in between. The germline gives CDR1 DFQATT, CDR2 SNEGSKA (reference sequence).

This clone has a handful of counts. CDR3 coding DNA: TGTGCCAGCAGCTTGTGGCAAGCCTACGAGCAGTACTTC. It encodes CASSLWQAYEQYF. The chain combines TRBV7-6 with TRBJ2-7; D remains ambiguous. CDR1 and CDR2 (germline): SGHVS, FNYEAQ. The CDR3 length is 13 residues. V dropped 3 bases and J dropped 2 bases, with 8 bases sitting between them.

The V gene is TRBV27, the J gene TRBJ2-7; 12 bases align to TRBD2. Germline-derived CDR1 and CDR2 are MNHEY and SMNVEV (reference sequence). J gave up 11 bases and V 3 bases, and 5 bases lay outside the gene matches. The CDR3 length is 13 residues. The DNA of the CDR3 is TGTGCCAGCAGTTTGCCGTCTAGCGGGAGGGAGTACTTC. This sequence encodes CASSLPSSGREYF.